This entry concerns a single T cell receptor (beta chain). Its antigen remains unidentified. The data stem from a study of long-term antiretroviral therapy in people with HIV. Study results and limitations: HIV repertoire CDR3 lengths ranged less widely than those of controls.

An immunoSEQ assay, version v3.0, was performed at survey level. Only in-frame clones appear in the TCRdb table, and some are missing; sequencing was by immunoSEQ multiplex PCR. The repertoire includes roughly 19,000 clones, about 87% of them detected once, and 3.5% to 5% sits in the top ten. The CDR3 has 16 residues. CDR1 and CDR2 (germline): LNHNV, YYDKDF (reference sequence). Trimming stripped 3 bases from V and 0 bases from J, with 12 bases between. The sequence was obtained from a man aged 18 to 29 with HIV. V gene TRBV15 combines with J gene TRBJ1-3; TRBD1 is a possible D gene (6 bases). The sample was unsorted PBMCs, taken 2.1 years after starting antiretroviral therapy. The DNA of the CDR3 is TGTGCCACCAGCAGCGAGGGACACTACTCTGGAAACACCATATATTTT. Its translation: CATSSEGHYSGNTIYF.